The 5 T cell receptor beta chains given below trace back to one sample, sequenced in a study of a mutant IDH1 vaccine in newly diagnosed glioma. Time point reported: week 11, during vaccination. All doses held 300 ug of mutant IDH1 20-mer peptide, with topical imiquimod. Repertoires were generated with immunoSEQ multiplex PCR, while TCRdb's copy carries only in-frame clones and drops some. This sample carries 100,000 to 150,000 clones, 80% of them seen once, and the ten largest clones take 4.5% to 7%. These TCRs are of unknown antigen specificity. Sequenced here: PBMCs, sampled from a glioma patient whose treatment included an IDH1 peptide vaccine. The source of these receptors is a man in his forties or fifties with glioma.

The chain employs TRBV27 and TRBJ1-4, with 9 bases aligning to TRBD1. CDR3 length: 15 residues. Germline loops: CDR1 MNHEY, CDR2 SMNVEV (reference sequence). Unmatched junction bases numbered 8, after V lost 5 bases and J lost 7 bases. CDR3 residues: CASSSTRDRVEKLFF. CDR3 coding DNA: TGTGCCAGCAGTAGTACCCGGGACAGGGTTGAAAAACTGTTTTTT. The whole variable domain, remainder taken from reference TRBV27 and TRBJ1-4, is EAQVTQNPRYLITVTGKKLTVTCSQNMNHEYMSWYRQDPGLGLRQIYYSMNVEVTDKGDVPEGYKVSRKEKRNFPLILESPSPNQTSLYFCASSSTRDRVEKLFFGSGTQLSVL.

The chain combines TRBV7-2 with TRBJ2-7; no clear D. Germline V CDR1 and CDR2: SGHTA, FQGNSA. Trimming shortened V by 0 bases and J by 7 bases, and 13 bases separated the two germline ends. There are 14 residues in the CDR3. CDR3 in DNA: TGTGCCAGCAGCTTAGCGGTCGGTCACGAAGAGCAGTACTTC. Amino acids: CASSLAVGHEEQYF. Supplemented by reference TRBV7-2 and TRBJ2-7, the full variable domain reads GAGVSQSPSNKVTEKGKDVELRCDPISGHTALYWYRQSLGQGLEFLIYFQGNSAPDKSGLPSDRFSAERTGGSVSTLTIQRTQQEDSAVYLCASSLAVGHEEQYFGPGTRLTVT.

The chain joins TRBV7-6 to TRBJ2-1; 8 bases match TRBD1. CDR1 SGHVS and CDR2 FNYEAQ come from the germline V gene. This CDR3 region has 15 residues. V was pared by 1 base and J by 3 bases, with 2 bases of the junction left unmatched. The CDR3 sequence: CASSLEGQVYNEQFF. The CDR3 DNA sequence: TGTGCCAGCAGCTTAGAGGGACAGGTCTACAATGAGCAGTTCTTC.

The rearrangement links TRBV4-3 to TRBJ1-5; D is ambiguous. Between the trimmed V and J ends, which lost 0 bases and 2 bases, there was a span of 11 bases. The length of the CDR3 is 16 residues. Germline-derived CDR1 and CDR2 are LGHNA and YSLEER. CDR3: CASSQEVGSRNQPQHF. The CDR3 DNA is TGCGCCAGCAGCCAAGAGGTTGGCAGTCGCAATCAGCCCCAGCATTTT.

This clone was counted once. The gene calls are TRBV5-6 and TRBJ2-5; 10 bases align to TRBD2. Looked up from germline, CDR1 is SGHDT and CDR2 is YYEEEE. V lost 3 bases, J lost 0 bases, and 2 bases stayed unmatched. The CDR3 totals 15 residues. CDR3 region: CASSSGLADQETQYF. The CDR3 nucleotides read TGTGCCAGCAGCTCTGGACTAGCGGACCAAGAGACCCAGTACTTC.